This entry features one T cell receptor (beta chain) sequence. These data belong to a study of blood T cell repertoires in COVID-19. Sequencing was performed with immunoSEQ multiplex PCR; in TCRdb, only in-frame clones are kept and a portion is missing. The table records some 350,000 clones, 75% to 90% of them present only once. Source material: peripheral blood. This clonotype originated in a woman between 50 and 59 years old with COVID-19, enrolled during active disease.

CDR3 nucleotide sequence: TGCGCCAGCAGCCCCTCAGGCGTGACTAGCGGGAGCTACGAGCAGTACTTC. Its protein product is CASSPSGVTSGSYEQYF. This rearrangement joins TRBV4-1 to TRBJ2-7; 12 bases are shared with TRBD2. This CDR3 is built from 17 residues. CDR1 is MGHRA and CDR2 is YSYEKL in the germline V gene. J was trimmed by 3 bases and V by 4 bases; bases with no gene match: 10.